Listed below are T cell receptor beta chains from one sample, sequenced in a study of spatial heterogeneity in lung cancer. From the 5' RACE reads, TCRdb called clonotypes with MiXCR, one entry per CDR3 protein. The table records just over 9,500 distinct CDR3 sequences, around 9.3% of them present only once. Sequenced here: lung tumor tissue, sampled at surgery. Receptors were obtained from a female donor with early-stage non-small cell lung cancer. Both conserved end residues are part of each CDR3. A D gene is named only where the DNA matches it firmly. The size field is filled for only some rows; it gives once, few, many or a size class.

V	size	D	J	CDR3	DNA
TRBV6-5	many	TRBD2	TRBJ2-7	CASSSERAGEMRYEQYF	TGTGCCAGCAGTTCCGAACGAGCGGGGGAGATGCGCTACGAGCAGTACTTC
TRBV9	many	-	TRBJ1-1	CASSVGDGLNTEAFF	TGTGCCAGCAGCGTGGGTGATGGATTGAACACTGAAGCTTTCTTT
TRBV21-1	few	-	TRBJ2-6	CASSLLRTGTGANVLTF	TGTGCCAGCAGCCTACTTCGGACAGGGACTGGGGCCAACGTCCTGACTTTC
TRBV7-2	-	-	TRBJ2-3	CASSFRTGSTDTQYF	TGTGCCAGCAGCTTCCGGACGGGAAGCACAGATACGCAGTATTTT
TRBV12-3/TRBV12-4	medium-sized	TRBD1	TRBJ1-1	CASRRTGVWTEAFF	TGTGCCAGCAGGCGTACAGGGGTATGGACTGAAGCTTTCTTT
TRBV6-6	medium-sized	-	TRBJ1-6	CASRQGPDNSPLHF	TGTGCCAGCAGACAGGGACCAGATAATTCACCCCTCCACTTT
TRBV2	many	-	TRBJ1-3	CASSAQGAGRGNTIYF	TGTGCCAGCAGTGCTCAAGGGGCTGGTAGAGGAAACACCATATATTTT
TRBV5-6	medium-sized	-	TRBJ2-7	CASSARDTETEQYF	TGTGCCAGCAGCGCCCGGGACACGGAGACCGAGCAGTACTTC
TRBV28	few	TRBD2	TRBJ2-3	CASSLASGGAGDTQYF	TGTGCCAGCAGTTTGGCGAGCGGGGGGGCGGGAGATACGCAGTATTTT
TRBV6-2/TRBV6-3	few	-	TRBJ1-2	CASRGTGSMGGYTF	TGTGCCAGCAGAGGAACAGGGTCGATGGGGGGCTACACCTTC
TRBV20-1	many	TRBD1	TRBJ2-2	CSANRGMGNTGELFF	TGCAGTGCAAACAGGGGTATGGGGAACACCGGGGAGCTGTTTTTT
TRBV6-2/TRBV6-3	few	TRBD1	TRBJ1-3	CASLRDRPSGNTIYF	TGTGCCAGCCTCCGGGACAGACCCTCTGGAAACACCATATATTTT
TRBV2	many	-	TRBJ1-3	CASSDGSSGNTIYF	TGTGCCAGCAGTGACGGGAGCTCTGGAAACACCATATATTTT
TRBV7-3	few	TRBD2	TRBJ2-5	CASSLTSGGPQETQYF	TGTGCCAGCAGCTTAACTAGCGGGGGGCCCCAAGAGACCCAGTACTTC
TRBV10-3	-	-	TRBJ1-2	CAISPVTGSTYGYTF	TGTGCCATCAGCCCTGTGACAGGTTCGACCTATGGCTACACCTTC
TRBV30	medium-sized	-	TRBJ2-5	CAWSGDNQETQYF	TGTGCCTGGAGTGGGGACAACCAAGAGACCCAGTACTTC
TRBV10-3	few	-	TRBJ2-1	CAISESRDRAGDEQFF	TGTGCCATCAGTGAGTCGCGGGACAGAGCCGGGGATGAGCAGTTCTTC
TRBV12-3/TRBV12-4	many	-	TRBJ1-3	CASSRGLTSGNTIYF	TGTGCCAGCAGCCGCGGACTGACCTCTGGAAACACCATATATTTT
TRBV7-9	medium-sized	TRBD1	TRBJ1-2	CASSSMAAGGSYGYTF	TGTGCCAGCAGCTCTATGGCGGCAGGGGGCTCCTATGGCTACACCTTC
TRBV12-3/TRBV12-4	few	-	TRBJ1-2	CASSLGTEGYGYTF	TGTGCCAGCAGTTTAGGGACAGAGGGCTATGGCTACACCTTC
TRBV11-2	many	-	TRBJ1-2	CASSFQGRGYTF	TGTGCCAGCAGCTTCCAGGGTCGCGGCTACACCTTC
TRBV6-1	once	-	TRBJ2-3	CASSERYSSTDTQYF	TGTGCCAGCAGTGAGCGCTACAGTAGCACAGATACGCAGTATTTT
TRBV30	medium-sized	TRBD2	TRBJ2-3	CAWRERGGVDTQYF	TGTGCCTGGAGGGAGCGGGGGGGCGTAGATACGCAGTATTTT
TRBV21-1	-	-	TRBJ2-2	CASSKGISGGTGELFF	TGTGCCAGCAGCAAAGGCATATCGGGGGGCACCGGGGAGCTGTTTTTT
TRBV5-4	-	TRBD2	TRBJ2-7	CASSLGQRGGRDEQYF	TGTGCCAGCAGCTTGGGTCAGCGGGGGGGCCGAGACGAGCAGTACTTC
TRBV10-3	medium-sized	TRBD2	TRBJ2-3	CAISLSGGVDTQYF	TGTGCCATCAGCCTTAGCGGGGGTGTGGATACGCAGTATTTT
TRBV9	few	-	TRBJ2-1	CASSVGYNEQFF	TGTGCCAGCAGCGTAGGTTACAATGAGCAGTTCTTC
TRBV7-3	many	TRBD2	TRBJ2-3	CASSSGTSVTDTQYF	TGTGCCAGTTCCTCCGGGACTAGCGTGACAGATACGCAGTATTTT
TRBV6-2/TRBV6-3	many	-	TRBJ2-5	CASSVRETQYF	TGTGCCAGCTCGGTGAGAGAGACCCAGTACTTC
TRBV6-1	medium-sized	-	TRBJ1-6	CASSEARPAPSRLYNSPLHF	TGTGCCAGCAGTGAAGCGCGTCCAGCCCCCTCTCGCCTATATAATTCACCCCTCCACTTT
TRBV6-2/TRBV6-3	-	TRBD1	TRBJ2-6	CASRFLTGGVSGANVLTF	TGTGCCAGCAGATTCCTGACAGGGGGCGTTTCTGGGGCCAACGTCCTGACTTTC
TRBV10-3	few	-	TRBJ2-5	CAIGRTGVKETQYF	TGTGCCATCGGAAGAACGGGGGTTAAAGAGACCCAGTACTTC